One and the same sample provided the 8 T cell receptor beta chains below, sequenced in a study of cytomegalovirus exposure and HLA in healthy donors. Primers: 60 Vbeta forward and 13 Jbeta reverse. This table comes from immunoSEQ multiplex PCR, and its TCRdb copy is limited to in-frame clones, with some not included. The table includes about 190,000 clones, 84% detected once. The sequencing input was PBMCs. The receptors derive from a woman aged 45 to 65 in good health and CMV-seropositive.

CDR3 sequence (DNA): TGTGCCAGCAGCTCCCAGACAGGGCGGGGGAACACTGAAGCTTTCTTT. Translation gives CASSSQTGRGNTEAFF. This chain joins TRBV7-2 and TRBJ1-1; 7 bases map to TRBD1. V trimming: 4 bases; J trimming: 1 base; junction bases outside the gene matches: 9. Germline V gene lookup returns CDR1 SGHTA and CDR2 FQGNSA. The CDR3 loop spans 16 amino acids. Filled out from reference TRBV7-2 and TRBJ1-1, the complete variable domain reads GAGVSQSPSNKVTEKGKDVELRCDPISGHTALYWYRQSLGQGLEFLIYFQGNSAPDKSGLPSDRFSAERTGGSVSTLTIQRTQQEDSAVYLCASSSQTGRGNTEAFFGQGTRLTVV.

The DNA for the CDR3 is TGTGCCAGCAGCCCCCAGGGTCCTAGCACAGATACGCAGTATTTT. Translating it yields CASSPQGPSTDTQYF. The rearrangement uses TRBV7-3 and TRBJ2-3; weak D call: TRBD1 (5 bases). The CDR3 has 15 residues. The V end lost 5 bases, the J end lost 0 bases, and 12 bases lay between the germline ends. Germline assignment: CDR1 SGHTA and CDR2 FQGTGA.

The CDR3 DNA follows: TGCGCCAGCAGCCAAGATAGGGGAGATACGCAGTATTTT. Protein product: CASSQDRGDTQYF. V usage is TRBV4-3 and J usage is TRBJ2-3; D perhaps matches TRBD1 (5 bases). The germline CDR1 and CDR2 sequences are LGHNA and YSLEER. The ends were cut back, 0 bases at V and 5 bases at J, with 6 bases in the middle. The CDR3 loop spans 13 amino acids.

The CDR3, as DNA: TGTGCCAGTAGTGGTTCAACAGGGGACCAGCATTTT. Protein sequence: CASSGSTGDQHF. The genes are TRBV19 and TRBJ1-5; TRBD1 matches 7 bases. J lost 12 bases, V lost 5 bases, and 7 bases had no gene match. Germline CDR1 and CDR2: LNHDA and SQIVND (reference sequence). This CDR3 has 12 amino acids.

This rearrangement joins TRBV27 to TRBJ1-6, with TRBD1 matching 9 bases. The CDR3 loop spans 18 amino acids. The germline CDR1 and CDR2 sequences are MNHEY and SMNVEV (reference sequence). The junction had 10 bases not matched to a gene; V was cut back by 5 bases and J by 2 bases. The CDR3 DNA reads TGTGCCAGCAGTATAAATACCGGGACAGGGACCTATAATTCACCCCTCCACTTT. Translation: CASSINTGTGTYNSPLHF.

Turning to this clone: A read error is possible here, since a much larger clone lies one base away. As DNA, the CDR3 is TGTGCCAGCAGCCAAGATCGGGGGGCCTCCTACGAGCAGTACTTC. This gives the protein CASSQDRGASYEQYF. V gene TRBV7-9 combines with J gene TRBJ2-7; TRBD2 might be the D (7 bases). This CDR3 is 15 amino acids long. Trimming pared 5 bases from V and 0 bases from J, leaving 14 bases between. The germline gives CDR1 SEHNR, CDR2 FQNEAQ (reference sequence).

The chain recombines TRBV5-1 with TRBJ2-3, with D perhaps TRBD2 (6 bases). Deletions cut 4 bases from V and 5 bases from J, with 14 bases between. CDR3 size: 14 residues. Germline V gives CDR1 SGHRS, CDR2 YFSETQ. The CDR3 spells CASSAGLRGDTQYF. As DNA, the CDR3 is TGCGCCAGCAGCGCGGGACTCCGAGGAGATACGCAGTATTTT.

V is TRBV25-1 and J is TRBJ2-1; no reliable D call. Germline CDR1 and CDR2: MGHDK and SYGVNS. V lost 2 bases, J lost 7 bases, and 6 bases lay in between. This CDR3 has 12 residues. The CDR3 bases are TGTGCCAGCAGTGAAAATATGAATGAGCAGTTCTTC. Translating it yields CASSENMNEQFF.